This TCR beta chain was obtained from a study of response to subunit inactivated influenza vaccine. This clonotype has only a few counts. Its antigen is not identified. TCRdb re-called the RT-PCR reads through MiXCR, storing one row per CDR3 protein. The repertoire holds 630,000 or so distinct CDR3 sequences, with roughly 14% as singletons. Whole-study results and caveats: Seasonal influenza vaccination, on each occasion, was suggested by the authors to recruit few new T cells.

The CDR3 is made up of 14 amino acids. V was pared by 0 bases and J by 6 bases, with 8 bases between. This clonotype was obtained from a man aged 50 to 60 who received an inactivated influenza vaccine. Here the sequenced sample was PBMCs from blood, taken 11 to 12 days after vaccination. This chain connects TRBV12-3 or TRBV12-4 to TRBJ1-4; no firm D call. The CDR3: CASSLAGTDEKLFF. CDR3 coding DNA: TGTGCCAGCAGTTTAGCGGGTACGGATGAAAAACTGTTTTTT.